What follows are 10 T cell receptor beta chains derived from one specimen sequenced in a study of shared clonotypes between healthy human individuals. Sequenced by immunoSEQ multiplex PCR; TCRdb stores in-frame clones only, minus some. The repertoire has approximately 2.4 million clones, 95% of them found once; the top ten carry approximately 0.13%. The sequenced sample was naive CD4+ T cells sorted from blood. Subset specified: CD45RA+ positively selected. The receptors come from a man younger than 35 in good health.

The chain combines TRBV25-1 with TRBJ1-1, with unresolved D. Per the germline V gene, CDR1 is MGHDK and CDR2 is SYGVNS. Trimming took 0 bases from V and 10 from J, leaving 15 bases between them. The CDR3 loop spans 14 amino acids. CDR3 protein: CASSEYTVRRGAFF. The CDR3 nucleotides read TGTGCCAGCAGTGAATATACGGTGAGGCGGGGAGCTTTCTTT.

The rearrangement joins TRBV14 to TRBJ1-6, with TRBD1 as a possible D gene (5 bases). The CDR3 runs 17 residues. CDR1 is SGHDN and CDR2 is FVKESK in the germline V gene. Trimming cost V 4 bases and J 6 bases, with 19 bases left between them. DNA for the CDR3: TGTGCCAGCAGCCGAGGGGCACTCTCAGGGTTTAATTCACCCCTCCACTTT. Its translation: CASSRGALSGFNSPLHF.

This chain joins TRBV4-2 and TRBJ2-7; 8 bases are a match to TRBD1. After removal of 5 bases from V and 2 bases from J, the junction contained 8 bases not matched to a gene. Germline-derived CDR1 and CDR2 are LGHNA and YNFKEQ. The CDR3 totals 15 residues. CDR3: CASSKSGTGPYEQYF. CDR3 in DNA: TGTGCCAGCAGCAAAAGTGGGACAGGACCCTACGAGCAGTACTTC.

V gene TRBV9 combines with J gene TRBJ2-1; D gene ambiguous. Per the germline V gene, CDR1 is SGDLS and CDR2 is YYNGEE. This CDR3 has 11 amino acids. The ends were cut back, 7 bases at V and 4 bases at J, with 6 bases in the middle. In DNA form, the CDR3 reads TGTGCCAGCGGCCAATACAATGAGCAGTTCTTC. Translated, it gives CASGQYNEQFF.

The CDR3: CASSSGQIMNTEAFF. Written as DNA, the CDR3 is TGTGCCAGCAGCAGCGGACAGATCATGAACACTGAAGCTTTCTTT. V and J are TRBV5-6 and TRBJ1-1, with D possibly TRBD1 on 6 matching bases. Germline CDR1 reads SGHDT; CDR2 reads YYEEEE. The CDR3 contains 15 residues. V was cut by 4 bases and J by 0 bases, with 13 bases left in between.

The DNA for the CDR3 is TGTGCCAGCACCCACAGGGATAACACAGATACGCAGTATTTT. This encodes CASTHRDNTDTQYF. J is TRBJ2-3 and V is TRBV7-9, with D possibly matching TRBD1 (6 bases). The CDR3 has 14 residues. Germline assignment: CDR1 SEHNR and CDR2 FQNEAQ (reference sequence). V was pared by 7 bases and J by 2 bases, with 13 bases between. Complete variable domain (other parts from reference TRBV7-9 and TRBJ2-3): DTGVSQNPRHKITKRGQNVTFRCDPISEHNRLYWYRQTLGQGPEFLTYFQNEAQLEKSRLLSDRFSAERPKGSFSTLEIQRTEQGDSAMYLCASTHRDNTDTQYFGPGTRLTVL.

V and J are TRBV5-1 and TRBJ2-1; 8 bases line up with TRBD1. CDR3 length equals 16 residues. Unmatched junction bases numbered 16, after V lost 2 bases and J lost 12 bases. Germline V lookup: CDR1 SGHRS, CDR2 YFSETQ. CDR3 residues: CASSFAGQGWDLSQFF. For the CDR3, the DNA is TGCGCCAGCAGCTTCGCTGGACAGGGATGGGATCTTTCGCAGTTCTTC.

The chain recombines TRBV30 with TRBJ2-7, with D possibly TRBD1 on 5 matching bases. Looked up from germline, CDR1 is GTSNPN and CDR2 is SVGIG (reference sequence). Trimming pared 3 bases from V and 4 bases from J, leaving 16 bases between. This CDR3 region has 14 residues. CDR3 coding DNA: TGTGCCTGGAGAAACTCGAGGCAGGGATACGAGCAGTACTTC. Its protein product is CAWRNSRQGYEQYF.

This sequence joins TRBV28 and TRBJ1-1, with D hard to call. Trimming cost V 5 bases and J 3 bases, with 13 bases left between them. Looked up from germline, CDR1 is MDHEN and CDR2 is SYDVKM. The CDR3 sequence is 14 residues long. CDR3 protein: CASSTAPLYTEAFF. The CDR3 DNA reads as TGTGCCAGCAGTACGGCCCCTTTATACACTGAAGCTTTCTTT.

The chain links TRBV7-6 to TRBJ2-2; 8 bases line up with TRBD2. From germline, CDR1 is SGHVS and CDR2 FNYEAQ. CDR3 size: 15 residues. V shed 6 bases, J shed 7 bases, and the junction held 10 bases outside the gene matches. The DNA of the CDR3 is TGTGCCAGCAGTGAAACGGGAGGGTTTCACGGGGAGCTGTTTTTT. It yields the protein CASSETGGFHGELFF.